The 26 T cell receptor beta chains below all came from one sample that was sequenced in a study of glioma-infiltrating T cells. Using RNA template, CDR3s of TCR alpha and beta were amplified with iRepertoire arm-PCR. TCRdb re-called the multiplex PCR reads through MiXCR, storing one row per CDR3 protein. The table records over 90,000 distinct CDR3 sequences, around 28% of them present only once. The sample was glioma tissue, nonneoplastic brain tissue, or PBMCs (not recorded which). These receptors all stem from a human donor with low-grade glioma or glioblastoma, undergoing nonglioma brain surgery, or in good health (not recorded which).

This clonotype was recorded at least ten times. Here the CDR3 reads CSAGGLNNSPLHF. CDR3 DNA sequence: TGCAGTGCTGGGGGACTGAATAATTCACCCCTCCACTTT. The chain links TRBV20-1 to TRBJ1-6; a weak D match, TRBD1 (5 bases). The CDR3 is 13 amino acids. CDR1 is DFQATT and CDR2 is SNEGSKA in the germline V gene (reference sequence). Trimming stripped 5 bases from V and 5 bases from J, with 10 bases between.

As for this clonotype: A read error may explain this, as a much larger clone is one base away. This chain links TRBV4-1 with TRBJ2-2; D unclear. This CDR3 has 15 amino acids. From germline, CDR1 is MGHRA and CDR2 YSYEKL. This CDR3 is CASRQGSDDTGELFF. The CDR3 DNA follows: TGCGCCAGCAGACAAGGCTCAGATGACACCGGGGAGCTGTTTTTT.

In this sample, this clonotype turned up a few times. This rearrangement joins TRBV19 to TRBJ1-2; D remains unclear. There are 14 residues in the CDR3. Germline CDR1 and CDR2: LNHDA and SQIVND (reference sequence). Trimming left V 10 bases short and J 1 base short, with 16 bases between. The CDR3 region has the DNA TGTGCCACCCAGAAGGTCCAGGATAACTATGGCTACACCTTC. This codes for CATQKVQDNYGYTF.

This clonotype has ten or more counts. This chain uses TRBV27 with TRBJ1-5; D is uncertain. CDR1 MNHEY and CDR2 SMNVEV come from the germline V gene (reference sequence). Deletions cut 5 bases from V and 4 bases from J, with 6 bases between. This CDR3 is 12 amino acids long. CDR3 sequence reads: CASSPPNQPQHF. As DNA, the CDR3 is TGTGCCAGCAGTCCTCCTAATCAGCCCCAGCATTTT.

This clonotype appeared many times. The rearrangement uses TRBV20-1 and TRBJ1-1; no clear D. The CDR3 length is 13 residues. Germline lookup yields CDR1 DFQATT and CDR2 SNEGSKA (reference sequence). Trimming took 2 bases from V and 5 from J, leaving 12 bases between them. The CDR3 loop reads CSARYPPTTEAFF. The CDR3 bases are TGCAGTGCTAGATACCCCCCCACGACTGAAGCTTTCTTT.

Note on this clonotype: A much larger clonotype is one base distant, so this may be a read error. The chain couples TRBV3-1 to TRBJ2-1; 11 bases map to TRBD1. The CDR3 consists of 15 residues. Per the germline V gene, CDR1 is LGHDT and CDR2 is YNNKEL (reference sequence). J was trimmed by 8 bases and V by 1 base; bases with no gene match: 4. CDR3 region: CASSQGTGGSYEQFF. In DNA, the CDR3 is TGTGCCAGCAGCCAAGGGACAGGGGGCAGCTATGAGCAGTTCTTC.

Points on this clonotype: This may be a read error: a much more frequent sequence differs by one nucleotide. The gene calls are TRBV29-1 and TRBJ1-1; D is unresolved. The V gene's germline CDR1 is SQVTM and CDR2 ANQGSEA. Trimming pared 5 bases from V and 12 bases from J, leaving 19 bases between. CDR3 length: 12 residues. The CDR3 DNA reads TGCAGCGTTTCGGTCTACCTCGACGAATCTTTCTTT. This gives the protein CSVSVYLDESFF.

This clonotype was observed at least ten times. The chain is built from TRBV5-1 and TRBJ2-1; perhaps D is TRBD1 or TRBD2 (7 bases each). This CDR3 has 15 amino acids. V shed 3 bases and J shed 5 bases, with 15 bases lying between them. In germline, CDR1 is SGHRS, CDR2 YFSETQ. The CDR3 sequence: CASSWGGQTNNEQFF. The CDR3 DNA follows: TGCGCCAGCAGCTGGGGGGGACAGACCAACAATGAGCAGTTCTTC.

The chain employs TRBV20-1 and TRBJ2-1, with a possible D match to TRBD2 (7 bases). CDR3 size: 15 residues. The ends were cut back, 0 bases at V and 2 bases at J, with 11 bases in the middle. Per the germline V gene, CDR1 is DFQATT and CDR2 is SNEGSKA (reference sequence). The CDR3 coding sequence is TGCAGTGCTAGAGATAGGGGGGGGCCCTACAATGAGCAGTTCTTC. Translation gives CSARDRGGPYNEQFF.

This clonotype appeared a few times. Just one base apart from a much larger clone, this may be a read error. This sequence joins TRBV20-1 and TRBJ2-1, with D possibly being TRBD1 or TRBD2 (5 bases each). The germline V gene encodes CDR1 DFQATT and CDR2 SNEGSKA (reference sequence). The CDR3 has 15 amino acids. The CDR3 loop is CSTRGERADYNEQFF. CDR3 bases: TGCAGTACTAGAGGGGAGAGGGCCGACTACAATGAGCAGTTCTTC.

A word on this clonotype: A clone one base away is much larger, so this may be a read error. The chain links TRBV6-1 to TRBJ2-5; D possibly corresponds to TRBD2 (6 bases). The CDR3 runs 15 residues. Germline V gene data show CDR1 as MNHNS and CDR2 as SASEGT. V was cut by 5 bases and J by 5 bases, with 18 bases left in between. The CDR3 bases are TGTGCCAGCAGTTTTCGACTAGAGGGGCTGGAGACCCAGTACTTC. Translated: CASSFRLEGLETQYF.

There are many counts of this clonotype. This chain uses TRBV7-9 with TRBJ1-6; D gene uncertain. The CDR3 has 13 amino acids. Per the germline V gene, CDR1 is SEHNR and CDR2 is FQNEAQ (reference sequence). V lost 3 bases and J 6 bases, leaving 6 bases between the germline ends. The CDR3 bases are TGTGCCAGCAGCTTGGACGGTAATTCACCCCTCCACTTT. It yields the protein CASSLDGNSPLHF. The whole variable domain, remainder taken from reference TRBV7-9 and TRBJ1-6, is DTGVSQNPRHKITKRGQNVTFRCDPISEHNRLYWYRQTLGQGPEFLTYFQNEAQLEKSRLLSDRFSAERPKGSFSTLEIQRTEQGDSAMYLCASSLDGNSPLHFGNGTRLTVT.

This clonotype has a count of ten or more. V is TRBV20-1 and J is TRBJ2-7; 8 nucleotides agree with TRBD1. Germline CDR1 DFQATT, CDR2 SNEGSKA (reference sequence). After removal of 5 bases from V and 2 bases from J, the junction contained 11 bases not matched to a gene. There are 15 residues in the CDR3. The CDR3 region is CSARYELDRAYEQYF. The DNA of the CDR3 is TGCAGTGCTCGTTATGAATTGGACAGGGCCTACGAGCAGTACTTC.

This clonotype has a count of ten or more. In DNA form, the CDR3 reads TGTGCCAGCAGTTTTAGCCCCCACCCCAATGGAAACACCATATATTTT. Residues: CASSFSPHPNGNTIYF. The chain employs TRBV12-3 or TRBV12-4 and TRBJ1-3; unclear D gene. There are 16 residues in the CDR3. V lost 3 bases, J lost 3 bases, and 15 bases lay in between.

This clonotype has a count of ten or more. This rearrangement joins TRBV24-1 to TRBJ1-5; weak D call: TRBD1 (6 bases). This CDR3 has 14 residues. The germline gives CDR1 KGHDR, CDR2 SFDVKD. Trimming removed 7 bases at V and 0 bases at J, with 9 bases between. CDR3 DNA: TGTGCCACCAGCAGGGGCCATAGCAATCAGCCCCAGCATTTT. It is translated as CATSRGHSNQPQHF.

The V call is TRBV29-1, the J call TRBJ2-1; TRBD2 is a possible D gene (6 bases). V dropped 5 bases and J dropped 3 bases, with 11 bases sitting between them. CDR3 length: 13 amino acids. Germline CDR1 SQVTM, CDR2 ANQGSEA. CDR3 sequence: CSVHLADYNEQFF. CDR3 bases: TGCAGCGTTCACTTAGCGGACTACAATGAGCAGTTCTTC.

In its sample, this clonotype was seen many times. The rearrangement links TRBV6-1 to TRBJ1-2; D is possibly TRBD1 (5 bases). The CDR3 has 13 amino acids. V dropped 7 bases and J dropped 8 bases, with 17 bases sitting between them. In germline, CDR1 is MNHNS, CDR2 SASEGT. The CDR3 DNA reads TGTGCCAGCATTAGTGGGACTCTCCGGGGCTACACCTTC. It is translated as CASISGTLRGYTF.

This clonotype has just one count. Here the CDR3 reads CASSQPGTSGFKNIQYF. CDR3 nucleotides: TGTGCCAGCAGCCAGCCCGGGACTAGCGGATTCAAAAACATTCAGTACTTC. The chain joins TRBV14 to TRBJ2-4, with TRBD2 identical over 11 bases. CDR3 length: 17 amino acids. Germline lookup yields CDR1 SGHDN and CDR2 FVKESK. The junction had 7 bases not matched to a gene; V was cut back by 3 bases and J by 3 bases.

The DNA of the CDR3 is TGTGCCAGCAGCTCGCGCCCACGACAGGGGCCGACTAGTGTGCGGTACAATGAGCAGTTCTTC. Its protein product is CASSSRPRQGPTSVRYNEQFF. The gene calls are TRBV7-2 and TRBJ2-1; TRBD1 matches 8 bases. V trimming: 4 bases; J trimming: 4 bases; junction bases outside the gene matches: 24. There are 21 residues in the CDR3. Germline CDR1 is SGHTA and CDR2 is FQGNSA.

This clonotype was detected many times. The rearrangement links TRBV20-1 to TRBJ1-5; 7 bases fit TRBD1. The CDR3 consists of 16 residues. Per the germline V gene, CDR1 is DFQATT and CDR2 is SNEGSKA (reference sequence). Trimming at V came to 0 bases and at J to 3 bases, leaving 8 bases not matched to a gene. Here the CDR3 reads CSARDIKTGINQPQHF. CDR3 nucleotides: TGCAGTGCTAGAGATATCAAGACAGGGATCAATCAGCCCCAGCATTTT.

At least ten counts were recorded for this clonotype. The J gene is TRBJ2-3, the V gene TRBV14; D gene unclear. The CDR3 has 15 amino acids. The V end was cut by 0 bases, the J end by 6 bases, with 13 bases between. Looked up from germline, CDR1 is SGHDN and CDR2 is FVKESK. The chain's CDR3 is CASSQDPKVGDTQYF. In nucleotides, the CDR3 is TGTGCCAGCAGCCAAGATCCTAAGGTTGGGGATACGCAGTATTTT.

This clonotype was counted between two and nine times. The chain carries TRBV9 and TRBJ2-1; D gene uncertain. V was trimmed by 1 base and J by 10 bases, leaving 9 bases between them. CDR1 SGDLS and CDR2 YYNGEE come from the germline V gene. This CDR3 has 12 residues. CDR3 sequence: CASSVPGSEQFF. DNA for the CDR3: TGTGCCAGCAGCGTACCGGGCTCCGAGCAGTTCTTC.

This clonotype was counted many times. The V gene is TRBV20-1, the J gene TRBJ2-5; D could derive from TRBD1 or TRBD2 (7 bases each). The CDR3 extends over 13 amino acids. V shed 6 bases and J shed 5 bases, with 16 bases lying between them. The germline gives CDR1 DFQATT, CDR2 SNEGSKA (reference sequence). The CDR3 DNA is TGCAGTGCCATCCTGGGAGGGGGCGAGACCCAGTACTTC. This codes for CSAILGGGETQYF.

This clonotype was picked up a small number of times. This rearrangement joins TRBV18 to TRBJ2-2; 9 bases map to TRBD1. There are 15 residues in the CDR3. In germline, CDR1 is KGHSH, CDR2 LQKENI. V gave up 6 bases and J gave up 7 bases; unmatched junction bases: 9. Here the CDR3 reads CASSTGTGMSGELFF. The CDR3 DNA sequence: TGTGCCAGCTCTACCGGGACAGGGATGAGCGGGGAGCTGTTTTTT.

This clonotype was counted a few times. The rearrangement uses TRBV7-9 and TRBJ2-7, with 11 positions matching TRBD1. V was pared by 5 bases and J by 3 bases, with 6 bases of the junction left unmatched. Per the germline V gene, CDR1 is SEHNR and CDR2 is FQNEAQ (reference sequence). The CDR3 spans 15 residues. CDR3 DNA sequence: TGTGCCAGCAGCCTGGGACAGGGGGTAGACTACGAGCAGTACTTC. The encoded protein is CASSLGQGVDYEQYF.

Turning to this clonotype: This clone may be a read error of a much larger clone one base away. The chain has TRBV6-6 and TRBJ1-5, with 7 bases that match TRBD1. Germline assignment: CDR1 MNHNY and CDR2 SVGAGI (reference sequence). The CDR3 spans 15 residues. With V trimmed by 7 bases and J by 4 bases, 10 bases remained unmatched. Here the CDR3 DNA reads TGTGCCAGCATTTTCGACAGGGAGTCGAATCAGCCCCAGCATTTT. This translates into CASIFDRESNQPQHF.